This T cell receptor (beta chain) was identified in a study of long-term antiretroviral therapy in people with HIV. Study background: The 2015 immediate-ART recommendation came about a decade after the earliest samples.

CDR3 length: 15 residues. Trimming cost V 5 bases and J 5 bases; bases outside gene matches: 6. CDR1 is MNHEY, CDR2 SMNVEV, per germline (reference sequence). It was version v3.0 of the immunoSEQ assay that was run at survey level. Using immunoSEQ multiplex PCR, the repertoire was profiled, and TCRdb retains in-frame clones only, with some absent. The sample carries approximately 41,000 clones, around 75% recorded once. The sequence was obtained from a young man with HIV. The material sequenced was unsorted PBMCs, taken 1.5 years after starting antiretroviral therapy. The genes are TRBV27 and TRBJ1-4; 9 bases map to TRBD1. The CDR3, as DNA: TGTGCCAGCAGTGCAGGGACAGGGATAAATGAAAAACTGTTTTTT. Protein product: CASSAGTGINEKLFF.